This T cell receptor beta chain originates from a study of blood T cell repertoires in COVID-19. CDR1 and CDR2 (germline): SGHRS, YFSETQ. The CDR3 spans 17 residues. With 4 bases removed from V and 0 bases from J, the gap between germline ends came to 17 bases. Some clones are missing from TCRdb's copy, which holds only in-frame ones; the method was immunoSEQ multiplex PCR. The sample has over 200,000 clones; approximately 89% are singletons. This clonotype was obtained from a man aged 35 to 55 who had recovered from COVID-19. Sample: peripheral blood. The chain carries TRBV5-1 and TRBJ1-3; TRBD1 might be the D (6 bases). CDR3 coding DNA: TGCGCCAGCAGCCCTTTACAGGGAGGGAACTCTGGAAACACCATATATTTT. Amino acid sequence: CASSPLQGGNSGNTIYF.